These 22 T cell receptor beta chains originate from one sample sequenced in a study of shared clonotypes between healthy human individuals. Assay: immunoSEQ multiplex PCR; the TCRdb copy retains only in-frame clones and omits some. The table lists millions of clones, 93% of them singletons, with 0.39% in the top ten. The source material was naive CD4+ T cells from PBMCs. Subset reported: CD45RA+ positively selected. The receptors shown here come from a man aged 18 to 30 in good health. Some clones in this sample may be carry-over from other donors' samples.

The V call is TRBV4-1, the J call TRBJ1-1; no firm D call. Germline CDR1 reads MGHRA; CDR2 reads YSYEKL. Trimming removed 4 bases at V and 1 base at J, with 13 bases between. The CDR3 totals 15 residues. CDR3 coding DNA: TGCGCCAGCAGCCCTGAGACGACGGCGAACACTGAAGCTTTCTTT. This codes for CASSPETTANTEAFF.

V is TRBV5-1 and J is TRBJ2-1, with TRBD2 matching 8 bases. V was clipped by 2 bases and J by 0 bases; unmatched bases: 7. This CDR3 has 17 amino acids. CDR1 and CDR2 from the germline V gene are SGHRS and YFSETQ. The chain's CDR3 is CASSFMSGSISYNEQFF. In nucleotides, the CDR3 is TGCGCCAGCAGCTTTATGAGCGGGAGTATCTCCTACAATGAGCAGTTCTTC.

The chain recombines TRBV6-5 with TRBJ1-2; 7 bases align to TRBD1. CDR3 size: 15 residues. Unmatched junction bases numbered 7, after V lost 2 bases and J lost 4 bases. Per germline, CDR1 MNHEY and CDR2 SVGAGI. For the CDR3, the DNA is TGTGCCAGCAGTTACACCGGGACAGTTGGCTATGGCTACACCTTC. This encodes CASSYTGTVGYGYTF.

V is TRBV9 and J is TRBJ2-1; perhaps TRBD2 as D (5 bases). Per the germline V gene, CDR1 is SGDLS and CDR2 is YYNGEE. Between the trimmed V and J ends, which lost 4 bases and 7 bases, there was a span of 21 bases. The CDR3 is made up of 16 amino acids. The CDR3 DNA reads as TGTGCCAGCAGCTCAGGTCCCGGGGTGTCCTTTAATGAGCAGTTCTTC. Its protein product is CASSSGPGVSFNEQFF.

This sequence joins TRBV7-3 and TRBJ2-1; no clear D. CDR1 and CDR2 from the germline V gene are SGHTA and FQGTGA. Trimming shortened V by 3 bases and J by 8 bases, and 11 bases separated the two germline ends. This CDR3 has 13 residues. CDR3 amino acids: CASSLMGSDEQFF. In nucleotides, the CDR3 is TGTGCCAGCAGCTTGATGGGGTCAGATGAGCAGTTCTTC.

The chain joins TRBV7-6 to TRBJ1-2, with 11 bases identical to TRBD1. The CDR3 loop spans 17 amino acids. Per the germline V gene, CDR1 is SGHVS and CDR2 is FNYEAQ. V lost 5 bases and J lost 0; bases outside the gene matches: 8. CDR3 region: CASSPFGQGAANYGYTF. In nucleotides, the CDR3 is TGTGCCAGCAGCCCCTTCGGACAGGGGGCGGCTAACTATGGCTACACCTTC.

The chain combines TRBV7-9 with TRBJ2-1, with 12 bases fitting TRBD2. Looked up from germline, CDR1 is SEHNR and CDR2 is FQNEAQ (reference sequence). The CDR3 runs to 18 residues. Trimming took 5 bases from V and 5 from J; bases not matched to a gene: 13. CDR3 nucleotides: TGTGCCAGCAGCCTCTCCCCTGGACTAGCGGGGAAAGACAATGAGCAGTTCTTC. Its translation: CASSLSPGLAGKDNEQFF.

The V gene is TRBV5-3, the J gene TRBJ2-1; TRBD2 matches at 11 bases. TRBV5-3 is reported as an ORF; its role is uncertain. The CDR3 is made up of 23 amino acids. The V segment lost 0 bases and the J segment 0 bases; nucleotides outside the gene matches: 20. The CDR3 nucleotides read TGTGCCAGAAGCTTGGTTGGATATGTGCGGACTAGCGGGCCCTATGACTCCTACAATGAGCAGTTCTTC. Encoded protein: CARSLVGYVRTSGPYDSYNEQFF.

The chain links TRBV5-1 to TRBJ1-3, with D possibly TRBD1 on 6 matching bases. This CDR3 is 16 amino acids long. The V end was cut by 3 bases, the J end by 9 bases, with 22 bases between. Germline V gene lookup returns CDR1 SGHRS and CDR2 YFSETQ. In DNA, the CDR3 is TGCGCCAGCAGCTGGGGGGCGGCGGCGAACGGCGGCACCATATATTTT. It yields the protein CASSWGAAANGGTIYF.

V gene TRBV28 combines with J gene TRBJ2-2, with TRBD2 matching 8 bases. The germline V gene encodes CDR1 MDHEN and CDR2 SYDVKM. The trim removed 11 bases at V and 4 bases at J, leaving 6 bases unmatched. This CDR3 comprises 13 residues. The CDR3 spells CASGGGPTGELFF. The CDR3, as DNA: TGTGCCTCTGGCGGGGGGCCCACCGGGGAGCTGTTTTTT. Using reference TRBV28 and TRBJ2-2 for the parts outside the CDR3, the full variable domain is DVKVTQSSRYLVKRTGEKVFLECVQDMDHENMFWYRQDPGLGLRLIYFSYDVKMKEKGDIPEGYSVSREKKERFSLILESASTNQTSMYLCASGGGPTGELFFGEGSRLTVL.

The J gene is TRBJ1-4, the V gene TRBV5-1; no clear D. V was clipped by 0 bases and J by 7 bases, with 10 bases between them. The CDR3 sequence is 14 residues long. Germline CDR1 and CDR2: SGHRS and YFSETQ. The chain's CDR3 is CASSLESGAEKLFF. The CDR3 nucleotides are TGCGCCAGCAGCTTGGAAAGCGGTGCTGAAAAACTGTTTTTT.

The V and J genes are TRBV2 and TRBJ2-3; D remains ambiguous. Trimming cost V 5 bases and J 10 bases, with 13 bases left between them. Per the germline V gene, CDR1 is SNHLY and CDR2 is FYNNEI. There are 12 residues in the CDR3. CDR3 DNA sequence: TGTGCCAGCAGTTCTGACTGGCGAGCGCAGTATTTT. Translating gives CASSSDWRAQYF. The whole variable domain, filled in from reference TRBV2 and TRBJ2-3, reads EPEVTQTPSHQVTQMGQEVILRCVPISNHLYFYWYRQILGQKVEFLVSFYNNEISEKSEIFDDQFSVERPDGSNFTLKIRSTKLEDSAMYFCASSSDWRAQYFGPGTRLTVL.

The chain uses TRBV18 and TRBJ2-3, with unresolved D. The V and J ends lost 3 bases and 6 bases respectively, with 13 bases between them. This CDR3 has 14 amino acids. CDR1 KGHSH and CDR2 LQKENI come from the germline V gene. This CDR3 reads CASSPLDNLDTQYF. The CDR3, as DNA: TGTGCCAGCTCACCCCTAGACAACCTTGATACGCAGTATTTT.

This chain uses TRBV27 with TRBJ2-7, with no clear D. V was pared by 4 bases and J by 3 bases, with 19 bases between. The germline gives CDR1 MNHEY, CDR2 SMNVEV (reference sequence). This CDR3 spans 16 amino acids. CDR3 residues: CASSSASPGLDYEQYF. Written as DNA, the CDR3 is TGTGCCAGCAGTTCCGCGTCGCCGGGCCTTGACTACGAGCAGTACTTC.

V and J are TRBV18 and TRBJ2-7, with a weak D call TRBD1 (5 bases). The CDR3 length is 16 residues. The V gene lost 1 base and the J gene lost 4 bases, with 17 bases spanning the gap. Germline CDR1 is KGHSH and CDR2 is LQKENI. Here the CDR3 DNA reads TGTGCCAGCTCACCACGTTTGACAGCACAACAATACGAGCAGTACTTC. This codes for CASSPRLTAQQYEQYF. Complete variable domain (other parts from reference TRBV18 and TRBJ2-7): NAGVMQNPRHLVRRRGQEARLRCSPMKGHSHVYWYRQLPEEGLKFMVYLQKENIIDESGMPKERFSAEFPKEGPSILRIQQVVRGDSAAYFCASSPRLTAQQYEQYFGPGTRLTVT.

The chain has TRBV5-1 and TRBJ1-4; D call uncertain. Germline assignment: CDR1 SGHRS and CDR2 YFSETQ. The CDR3 is 14 residues long. Trimming left V 2 bases short and J 1 base short, with 6 bases between. CDR3 DNA sequence: TGCGCCAGCAGCTTAGGGCTAACTAATGAAAAACTGTTTTTT. This encodes CASSLGLTNEKLFF.

V is TRBV28 and J is TRBJ2-1; 8 bases align to TRBD2. The CDR3 extends over 16 amino acids. Per germline, CDR1 MDHEN and CDR2 SYDVKM. The V segment lost 6 bases and the J segment 0 bases; nucleotides outside the gene matches: 7. The CDR3 sequence: CASRSFLAGSYNEQFF. CDR3 DNA sequence: TGTGCCAGCAGGTCTTTCCTAGCGGGCTCCTACAATGAGCAGTTCTTC.

The chain carries TRBV27 and TRBJ2-3; D ambiguous. Germline loops: CDR1 MNHEY, CDR2 SMNVEV (reference sequence). The CDR3 is made up of 11 amino acids. Trimming cost V 6 bases and J 7 bases, with 8 bases left between them. The CDR3 DNA is TGTGCCAGCAGAAGCTTCTATACGCAGTATTTT. Translation: CASRSFYTQYF.

This clone showed up just a few times. This chain uses TRBV19 with TRBJ1-2, with 8 bases fitting TRBD1. Germline values: CDR1 LNHDA, CDR2 SQIVND (reference sequence). Losses at the gene ends were 4 bases for V and 10 bases for J; bases not matched to a gene: 8. The CDR3 is made up of 13 amino acids. The CDR3 spells CASSTTGQAAYTF. The CDR3 DNA sequence: TGTGCCAGTAGTACCACGGGACAGGCCGCCTACACCTTC.

The chain employs TRBV2 and TRBJ2-7, with 10 bases fitting TRBD2. Germline trimming cut 0 bases from V and 6 bases from J; bases unmatched to any gene: 11. CDR1 and CDR2 from the germline V gene are SNHLY and FYNNEI. CDR3 length: 17 amino acids. The CDR3 nucleotides read TGTGCCAGCAGTGAAGCTGGGGCTAGCGGGAGACCTCGCGAGCAGTACTTC. Translating it yields CASSEAGASGRPREQYF.

This sequence joins TRBV6-5 and TRBJ1-2; 10 nucleotides align to TRBD1. The CDR3 is made up of 14 amino acids. The V gene end was trimmed by 5 bases and the J gene end by 8 bases; junction bases not matched to a gene: 8. CDR1 is MNHEY and CDR2 is SVGAGI in the germline V gene. This chain's CDR3 is CASSPDRGRVGYTF. Here the CDR3 DNA reads TGTGCCAGCAGTCCAGACAGGGGGCGCGTAGGCTACACCTTC.

The chain is built from TRBV7-2 and TRBJ2-5, with D possibly TRBD2 on 6 matching bases. The germline CDR1 and CDR2 sequences are SGHTA and FQGNSA. The CDR3 is 15 amino acids. Trimming shortened V by 1 base and J by 1 base, and 10 bases separated the two germline ends. The CDR3: CASSLDGAGQETQYF. In DNA, the CDR3 is TGTGCCAGCAGCTTAGATGGAGCGGGCCAAGAGACCCAGTACTTC.